This T cell receptor beta chain was recorded in a study of blood T cell repertoires in COVID-19. Study at large: PBMCs, B-cell-depleted T cells, or T cells provided the cDNA or gDNA that made up the material.

Authors' methods: Reference gene primer amplification gave estimated nucleated cell counts. TCRdb's table, derived via immunoSEQ multiplex PCR, lists solely in-frame clones and lacks some. That table is the source of V, J and clone size, and D and trimming were worked out from the DNA. Of 360,000 or so clones in the sample, 80% to 85% are singletons; the top ten hold 5% to 5.5%. The CDR3 has 15 amino acids. After removal of 6 bases from V and 8 bases from J, the junction contained 13 bases not matched to a gene. Germline V gene sequence: CDR1 SGDLS, CDR2 YYNGEE. This TCR was recovered from a woman aged 45-59 years who had recovered from COVID-19. Material for sequencing was PBMCs or T cells enriched from blood (not recorded which). The gene calls are TRBV9 and TRBJ2-2; 7 bases are a match to TRBD1. CDR3 coding DNA: TGTGCCAGCAATGAAGGAGACAGGGAGATAGGGGAGCTGTTTTTT. Its translation is CASNEGDREIGELFF.